Given below is one T cell receptor (beta chain) in context. This CDR3 has 16 amino acids. V lost 4 bases and J lost 2, with 12 bases in between. Germline loops: CDR1 SNHLY, CDR2 FYNNEI. Libraries were prepared by immunoSEQ multiplex PCR; TCRdb keeps only in-frame clonotypes and omits some of them. In the table there are some 15,000 clones, around four fifths of which are singletons. The sample comes from a study of tumour-infiltrating T cells in Burkitt lymphoma. Study background: Survival, overall and progression-free, tracked with productive clonality.

The sequenced material came from tumor tissue. This clonotype was obtained from a human donor with diffuse large B-cell lymphoma. The rearrangement links TRBV2 to TRBJ2-6; D remains ambiguous. This CDR3 reads CASSASLTTGANVLTF. The CDR3 bases are TGTGCCAGCAGTGCGTCCCTAACCACTGGGGCCAACGTCCTGACTTTC.